A single sample is the source of the 13 T cell receptor beta chains below, sequenced in a study of T cell changes during pregnancy in multiple sclerosis. Produced via immunoSEQ multiplex PCR; TCRdb's table is partial and in-frame only. Of approximately 130,000 clones in the sample, about 95% were seen once. This sample comprised peripheral blood, obtained after pregnancy. The receptors stem from a female donor with multiple sclerosis, enrolled in a pregnancy study.

The CDR3: CAWTGYSGGELFF. The DNA for the CDR3 is TGTGCCTGGACAGGGTACTCGGGCGGGGAGCTGTTTTTT. The V and J genes are TRBV30 and TRBJ2-2; the D gene is possibly TRBD1 (5 bases). The CDR3 consists of 13 residues. CDR1 and CDR2 from the germline V gene are GTSNPN and SVGIG (reference sequence). Deletions cut 4 bases from V and 7 bases from J, with 13 bases between. The complete variable domain, with remaining parts taken from reference TRBV30 and TRBJ2-2, reads SQTIHQWPATLVQPVGSPLSLECTVEGTSNPNLYWYRQAAGRGLQLLFYSVGIGQISSEVPQNLSASRPQDRQFILSSKKLLLSDSGFYLCAWTGYSGGELFFGEGSRLTVL.

This chain links TRBV9 with TRBJ2-2, with D unclear. Trimming took 4 bases from V and 0 from J, leaving 16 bases between them. Germline V CDR1 and CDR2: SGDLS, YYNGEE. The CDR3 contains 17 residues. The CDR3: CASSFPREASNTGELFF. The CDR3 DNA reads TGTGCCAGCAGCTTCCCCCGAGAGGCCTCGAACACCGGGGAGCTGTTTTTT.

The chain joins TRBV27 to TRBJ2-7; the match to TRBD1 covers 8 bases. The CDR3 length is 14 residues. Germline trimming cut 4 bases from V and 5 bases from J; bases unmatched to any gene: 7. Germline-derived CDR1 and CDR2 are MNHEY and SMNVEV (reference sequence). The CDR3 DNA is TGTGCCAGCAGTTCGAGCTCAGGGGGCGACGAGCAGTACTTC. This sequence encodes CASSSSSGGDEQYF.

The chain uses TRBV7-6 and TRBJ1-1; tentatively, D is TRBD1 (6 bases). The CDR3 sequence is 17 residues long. Germline CDR1 SGHVS, CDR2 FNYEAQ. Between the trimmed V and J ends, which lost 5 bases and 1 base, there was a span of 20 bases. DNA of the CDR3: TGTGCCAGCAGCCCTAGGGTAGCAGGGGCAAGGAACACTGAAGCTTTCTTT. It translates to CASSPRVAGARNTEAFF. The whole variable domain, remainder taken from reference TRBV7-6 and TRBJ1-1, is GAGVSQSPRYKVTKRGQDVALRCDPISGHVSLYWYRQALGQGPEFLTYFNYEAQQDKSGLPNDRFSAERPEGSISTLTIQRTEQRDSAMYRCASSPRVAGARNTEAFFGQGTRLTVV.

The rearrangement joins TRBV5-1 to TRBJ1-4; weak D call: TRBD1 (6 bases). Germline CDR1 and CDR2: SGHRS and YFSETQ. V was shortened by 2 bases and J by 3 bases, with 11 bases between the two germline ends. This CDR3 region has 15 residues. The CDR3 DNA reads TGCGCCAGCAGCTTAGGGGGTCGGGCTAATGAAAAACTGTTTTTT. As protein: CASSLGGRANEKLFF.

This chain links TRBV7-2 with TRBJ2-5; the match to TRBD2 covers 7 bases. V gave up 3 bases and J gave up 4 bases; unmatched junction bases: 8. Germline values: CDR1 SGHTA, CDR2 FQGNSA. This CDR3 comprises 15 residues. CDR3 nucleotide sequence: TGTGCCAGCAGCTTCGTTGCGGGGAGGGCAGAGACCCAGTACTTC. This sequence encodes CASSFVAGRAETQYF.

This clone was detected a few times. The chain couples TRBV29-1 to TRBJ1-2; D not resolved. V lost 6 bases to trimming and J lost 3 bases, with 8 bases between them. Germline V gene data show CDR1 as SQVTM and CDR2 as ANQGSEA. CDR3 length equals 11 residues. The CDR3 sequence: CSVERDYGYTF. The CDR3 bases are TGCAGCGTAGAGAGGGACTATGGCTACACCTTC.

This chain links TRBV7-8 with TRBJ1-3; possibly TRBD1 for D (5 bases). This CDR3 has 15 residues. Germline CDR1 SGHVS, CDR2 FQNEAQ. Between the trimmed V and J ends, which lost 1 base and 2 bases, there was a span of 9 bases. The CDR3 region has the DNA TGTGCCAGCAGCTTAGACGGGGGTACTGGAAACACCATATATTTT. The encoded protein is CASSLDGGTGNTIYF. Variable domain in full (rest from reference TRBV7-8 and TRBJ1-3): GAGVSQSPRYKVAKRGQDVALRCDPISGHVSLFWYQQALGQGPEFLTYFQNEAQLDKSGLPSDRFFAERPEGSVSTLKIQRTQQEDSAVYLCASSLDGGTGNTIYFGEGSWLTVV.

V is TRBV18 and J is TRBJ1-1; a weak D match, TRBD1 (5 bases). Trimming shortened V by 6 bases and J by 5 bases, and 19 bases separated the two germline ends. From germline, CDR1 is KGHSH and CDR2 LQKENI. The CDR3 has 15 amino acids. The CDR3 loop reads CASSPPMRRGTEAFF. For the CDR3, the DNA is TGTGCCAGCTCCCCCCCTATGCGGCGGGGGACTGAAGCTTTCTTT.

The gene calls are TRBV29-1 and TRBJ2-7, with TRBD1 identical over 9 bases. Germline CDR1 is SQVTM and CDR2 is ANQGSEA. This CDR3 spans 12 amino acids. V was pared by 7 bases and J by 6 bases, with 7 bases of the junction left unmatched. The CDR3 coding sequence is TGCAGCGCTGACGGACAGGGGACCGAGCAGTACTTC. Residues: CSADGQGTEQYF.

This chain uses TRBV6-5 with TRBJ1-1; D is ambiguous. Trimming took 2 bases from V and 1 from J, leaving 8 bases between them. CDR3 length equals 14 residues. The V gene's germline CDR1 is MNHEY and CDR2 SVGAGI. CDR3 amino acids: CASSYAAGNTEAFF. The DNA for the CDR3 is TGTGCCAGCAGTTACGCCGCAGGGAACACTGAAGCTTTCTTT.

The rearrangement joins TRBV5-1 to TRBJ1-2, with unresolved D. In germline, CDR1 is SGHRS, CDR2 YFSETQ. CDR3 length: 12 amino acids. V dropped 4 bases and J dropped 4 bases, with 8 bases sitting between them. The CDR3 spells CASSIDIYGYTF. DNA for the CDR3: TGCGCCAGCAGCATAGACATCTATGGCTACACCTTC.

This chain joins TRBV6-5 and TRBJ1-2; 8 bases line up with TRBD1. Per the germline V gene, CDR1 is MNHEY and CDR2 is SVGAGI. After removal of 5 bases from V and 7 bases from J, the junction contained 6 bases not matched to a gene. The CDR3 length is 13 residues. CDR3 in DNA: TGTGCCAGCAGTCAACTGACAGGGGTTGGCTACACCTTC. This translates into CASSQLTGVGYTF.